This T cell receptor (beta chain) emerged from a study of OX40 agonist ivuxolimab in advanced cancers. V lost 2 bases and J 0 bases, leaving 11 bases between the germline ends. Germline V CDR1 and CDR2: MGHRA, YSYEKL. CDR3 length equals 16 residues. The protocol was immunoSEQ multiplex PCR, while the TCRdb copy is restricted to in-frame clones and leaves out a portion. The table has about 79,000 clones, about 95% seen once. The chain uses TRBV4-1 and TRBJ1-3; possibly TRBD1 for D (5 bases). This clonotype was obtained from an adult with an advanced solid tumor such as melanoma, head and neck, liver or kidney cancer. The material was CD4+ or CD8+ T cells sorted from blood, obtained in a trial of the OX40 agonist ivuxolimab. The CDR3 DNA sequence: TGCGCCAGCAGCCAATATGGGGACCTCTCTGGAAACACCATATATTTT. Translating gives CASSQYGDLSGNTIYF.